These 13 T cell receptor beta chains came from one sample sequenced in a study of T cells in Graves' hyperthyroidism and ophthalmopathy. Template material for amplifying TCR beta CDR3 regions consisted of RNA transcripts. The TCR CDR3 first-round RT-PCR relied on the HTBI primer set. TCRdb used MiXCR to reprocess the multiplex PCR reads, holding one entry per CDR3 protein. Among approximately 590,000 distinct CDR3 sequences, 35% to 55% were seen once, and the ten largest hold 8.2%. Sequenced: peripheral blood or thyroid tissue (not recorded which). The source of these receptors is a woman aged 18-29 years with Graves' hyperthyroidism.

This clonotype was recorded many times. This rearrangement joins TRBV2 to TRBJ1-1; no definite D call. The V and J ends lost 8 bases and 2 bases respectively, with 12 bases between them. This CDR3 has 13 residues. Germline V lookup: CDR1 SNHLY, CDR2 FYNNEI. CDR3 residues: CASHRLINTEAFF. The CDR3, as DNA: TGTGCCAGCCACAGATTAATTAACACTGAAGCTTTCTTT.

The chain is built from TRBV6-2 or TRBV6-3 and TRBJ1-5; perhaps TRBD1 as D (6 bases). The CDR3 runs 16 residues. Germline loops: CDR1 MNHEY, CDR2 SVGEGT. V was pared by 2 bases and J by 1 base, with 12 bases between. The CDR3 here is CASSYLQGRSNQPQHF. CDR3 DNA sequence: TGTGCCAGCAGTTACCTTCAGGGGAGAAGCAATCAGCCCCAGCATTTT.

This chain joins TRBV9 and TRBJ1-6, with 9 positions matching TRBD1. Unmatched junction bases numbered 7, after V lost 0 bases and J lost 9 bases. Germline lookup yields CDR1 SGDLS and CDR2 YYNGEE. This CDR3 has 16 residues. This chain's CDR3 is CASSVAETGGTSPLHF. CDR3 bases: TGTGCCAGCAGCGTAGCGGAGACAGGGGGGACTTCACCCCTCCACTTT.

The chain uses TRBV7-3 and TRBJ2-5; 9 positions agree with TRBD2. Looked up from germline, CDR1 is SGHTA and CDR2 is FQGTGA. The CDR3 has 14 residues. V lost 7 bases and J lost 5; bases outside the gene matches: 8. The CDR3 region is CASNLAGLEETQYF. In nucleotides, the CDR3 is TGTGCCAGCAATCTAGCGGGGTTAGAGGAGACCCAGTACTTC.

This clonotype appeared many times. The chain uses TRBV7-2 and TRBJ1-2; D is unresolved. The CDR3 spans 13 residues. Trimming took off 5 bases at V and 8 bases at J, with 15 bases between the two ends. Germline V lookup: CDR1 SGHTA, CDR2 FQGNSA. As DNA, the CDR3 is TGTGCCAGCAGCCGAGACATGGACGGGGGCTACACCTTC. This sequence encodes CASSRDMDGGYTF.

The chain carries TRBV2 and TRBJ1-5; no firm D call. This CDR3 comprises 15 residues. Germline V gives CDR1 SNHLY, CDR2 FYNNEI. Trimming took 1 base from V and 0 from J, leaving 7 bases between them. The CDR3 reads CASSEGQYSNQPQHF. The CDR3 region has the DNA TGTGCCAGCAGTGAAGGGCAGTATAGCAATCAGCCCCAGCATTTT.

V and J are TRBV7-3 and TRBJ1-3, with TRBD1 as a possible D gene (5 bases). The CDR3 consists of 15 residues. Germline CDR1 is SGHTA and CDR2 is FQGTGA. The germline V and J ends were trimmed by 1 base and 2 bases, with 9 bases remaining between them. The CDR3 DNA follows: TGTGCCAGCAGCTTAAGGGGCAGCCCTGGAAACACCATATATTTT. Its translation: CASSLRGSPGNTIYF.

V is TRBV7-9 and J is TRBJ1-1, with D tentatively TRBD1 (6 bases). The germline V gene encodes CDR1 SEHNR and CDR2 FQNEAQ (reference sequence). Trimming shortened V by 6 bases and J by 5 bases, and 10 bases separated the two germline ends. This CDR3 region has 12 residues. CDR3 bases: TGTGCCAGCAGTGATACAGGGACTGAAGCTTTCTTT. Translation gives CASSDTGTEAFF.

V gene TRBV11-1 combines with J gene TRBJ2-7; 10 positions agree with TRBD2. Germline V gene data show CDR1 as SGHAT and CDR2 as FQDESV (reference sequence). The CDR3 is 19 amino acids. V was pared by 5 bases and J by 6 bases, with 22 bases of the junction left unmatched. In nucleotides, the CDR3 is TGTGCCAGCAGCAAAACTTACGACCGGGCGCCTAGCGGGAGCTCCGAGCAGTACTTC. Its translation is CASSKTYDRAPSGSSEQYF.

This clonotype was counted only a few times. The CDR3 protein is CASSPTGGDQPQHF. Here the CDR3 DNA reads TGTGCCAGCAGCCCCACAGGGGGCGATCAGCCCCAGCATTTT. The chain is built from TRBV14 and TRBJ1-5; the match to TRBD1 covers 9 bases. V gave up 4 bases and J gave up 5 bases; unmatched junction bases: 3. CDR1 and CDR2 (germline): SGHDN, FVKESK. CDR3 size: 14 residues.

V and J are TRBV19 and TRBJ1-1; no firm D call. Germline V lookup: CDR1 LNHDA, CDR2 SQIVND (reference sequence). There are 13 residues in the CDR3. With 3 bases removed from V and 0 bases from J, the gap between germline ends came to 5 bases. The CDR3 nucleotides read TGTGCCAGTAGTATGGCGCTGAACACTGAAGCTTTCTTT. Translating it yields CASSMALNTEAFF.

This clonotype occurred once. One end of the junction varies from germline; a read error may be responsible. The genes are TRBV2 and TRBJ1-4; 7 bases are a match to TRBD1. The CDR3 has 14 residues. From germline, CDR1 is SNHLY and CDR2 FYNNEI. CDR3 amino acids: CATSDPGTAGKLFF. The CDR3 DNA reads TGTGCCACCAGTGATCCTGGGACAGCGGGAAAACTGTTTTTT.

This chain's CDR3 is CAIRPTGNEQYF. The CDR3 nucleotides read TGTGCCATCAGGCCGACAGGGAACGAGCAGTACTTC. The genes are TRBV10-3 and TRBJ2-7, with 7 bases aligning to TRBD1. Germline V CDR1 and CDR2: ENHRY, SYGVKD. Germline trimming cut 6 bases from V and 5 bases from J; bases unmatched to any gene: 4. The CDR3 is 12 amino acids.